One and the same sample provided the 26 T cell receptor beta chains below, sequenced in a study of CD8 T cells in Susac syndrome. Random hexamers were used to reverse transcribe an amount of about 0.45 to 1 ug RNA. One entry per CDR3 protein results from TCRdb running MiXCR on the immunoSEQ multiplex PCR reads. The sample has approximately 280,000 distinct CDR3 sequences, approximately 85% seen once. Sequencing was done on a sample of CD8+ T cells from PBMCs. These receptors originate from a human donor with multiple sclerosis.

This chain joins TRBV5-1 and TRBJ2-1; TRBD1 or TRBD2 may be the D gene (5 bases each). This CDR3 is built from 15 residues. Germline V gene lookup returns CDR1 SGHRS and CDR2 YFSETQ. Trimming shortened V by 4 bases and J by 0 bases, and 11 bases separated the two germline ends. In DNA, the CDR3 is TGCGCCAGCAGCACCGGGACGGACTCCTACAATGAGCAGTTCTTC. Residues: CASSTGTDSYNEQFF.

This chain uses TRBV27 with TRBJ2-1; weak D call: TRBD2 (6 bases). The CDR3 loop spans 16 amino acids. Germline CDR1 reads MNHEY; CDR2 reads SMNVEV (reference sequence). V lost 5 bases and J 0 bases, leaving 14 bases between the germline ends. Here the CDR3 DNA reads TGTGCCAGCAGTCTGACTTTAGCGGACTCCTACAATGAGCAGTTCTTC. Translating gives CASSLTLADSYNEQFF.

The V call is TRBV4-1, the J call TRBJ2-1; the D gene is possibly TRBD2 (6 bases). The CDR3 length is 14 residues. The V gene's germline CDR1 is MGHRA and CDR2 YSYEKL. V shed 2 bases and J shed 6 bases, with 11 bases lying between them. The CDR3 DNA is TGCGCCAGCAGCCAACGGTTCGGGGGCAATGAGCAGTTCTTC. Translation gives CASSQRFGGNEQFF.

The chain couples TRBV4-1 to TRBJ2-7, with D maybe TRBD2 (5 bases). From germline, CDR1 is MGHRA and CDR2 YSYEKL. Trimming took off 2 bases at V and 0 bases at J, with 17 bases between the two ends. This CDR3 comprises 17 residues. Written as DNA, the CDR3 is TGCGCCAGCAGCCAAAGCGGCGGGCGGAAGAGCTCCTACGAGCAGTACTTC. It specifies CASSQSGGRKSSYEQYF.

The sample holds one count of this clonotype. The V call is TRBV20-1, the J call TRBJ1-1; no reliable D call. The ends were cut back, 6 bases at V and 3 bases at J, with 11 bases in the middle. Germline CDR1 DFQATT, CDR2 SNEGSKA (reference sequence). The CDR3 runs 12 residues. CDR3: CSAGSRDTEAFF. In DNA form, the CDR3 reads TGCAGTGCGGGGAGCCGGGACACTGAAGCTTTCTTT.

The V gene is TRBV6-6, the J gene TRBJ1-2; unclear D gene. CDR1 and CDR2 from the germline V gene are MNHNY and SVGAGI (reference sequence). The CDR3 is 11 residues long. V gave up 4 bases and J gave up 5 bases, with 5 bases separating them. The CDR3 region is CASSSEYGYTF. The CDR3 DNA reads as TGTGCCAGCAGTTCAGAGTATGGCTACACCTTC.

The genes are TRBV12-3 or TRBV12-4 and TRBJ2-1; no definite D call. The CDR3 loop spans 12 amino acids. V shed 9 bases and J shed 3 bases, with 9 bases lying between them. The CDR3 sequence: CASLLNYNEQFF. The CDR3 DNA is TGTGCCAGTCTACTAAACTACAATGAGCAGTTCTTC.

The genes are TRBV9 and TRBJ2-7; D possibly corresponds to TRBD1 (5 bases). The germline V gene encodes CDR1 SGDLS and CDR2 YYNGEE. The CDR3 runs to 13 residues. Trimming stripped 6 bases from V and 6 bases from J, with 16 bases between. The CDR3 reads CASTLGASGEQYF. The CDR3 DNA follows: TGTGCCAGCACCCTAGGGGCATCCGGCGAGCAGTACTTC.

The chain carries TRBV5-6 and TRBJ1-1; the D is unclear. CDR3 length equals 13 residues. The germline V and J ends were trimmed by 1 base and 5 bases, with 9 bases remaining between them. From germline, CDR1 is SGHDT and CDR2 YYEEEE. CDR3 loop: CASSLSRRTEAFF. CDR3 nucleotide sequence: TGTGCCAGCAGCTTGAGTCGGAGGACTGAAGCTTTCTTT.

The CDR3 here is CASSFGGLAGGDNEQFF. CDR3 sequence (DNA): TGTGCCAGCAGTTTCGGGGGACTAGCGGGAGGAGATAATGAGCAGTTCTTC. The chain links TRBV27 to TRBJ2-1; 15 nucleotides line up with TRBD2. The CDR3 extends over 17 amino acids. Germline V lookup: CDR1 MNHEY, CDR2 SMNVEV (reference sequence). V trimming: 3 bases; J trimming: 7 bases; junction bases outside the gene matches: 7.

This clonotype showed up just once. The J gene is TRBJ2-1, the V gene TRBV14; possible D gene TRBD1, 5 bases. This CDR3 contains 13 residues. The ends were cut back, 5 bases at V and 9 bases at J, with 14 bases in the middle. Germline-derived CDR1 and CDR2 are SGHDN and FVKESK. CDR3 residues: CASSLGPLREQFF. The CDR3 DNA sequence: TGTGCCAGCAGCTTGGGGCCGCTCCGTGAGCAGTTCTTC.

Here the CDR3 reads CASGDRDSYEQYF. The CDR3 region has the DNA TGTGCCAGCGGAGACAGGGACTCCTACGAGCAGTACTTC. V is TRBV2 and J is TRBJ2-7; TRBD1 matches at 7 bases. Germline lookup yields CDR1 SNHLY and CDR2 FYNNEI. V shed 8 bases and J 0 bases; nucleotides not matched to a gene: 4. The CDR3 has 13 residues.

V is TRBV5-4 and J is TRBJ2-1; D might be TRBD2 (6 bases). The CDR3 has 16 residues. The V gene lost 6 bases and the J gene lost 6 bases, with 22 bases spanning the gap. Germline loops: CDR1 SGHNT, CDR2 YYREEE (reference sequence). CDR3 nucleotide sequence: TGTGCCAGCACCACGAACCTTCGGGAGTTAACCAATGAGCAGTTCTTC. Its translation: CASTTNLRELTNEQFF.

The chain is built from TRBV2 and TRBJ2-7, with D unclear. Germline CDR1 SNHLY, CDR2 FYNNEI. The V end lost 1 base, the J end lost 3 bases, and 4 bases lay between the germline ends. The CDR3 has 12 residues. CDR3 protein: CASSEGLYEQYF. DNA for the CDR3: TGTGCCAGCAGTGAAGGTCTCTACGAGCAGTACTTC.

This chain uses TRBV7-6 with TRBJ2-7; 15 bases are shared with TRBD2. The CDR3 runs to 16 residues. Unmatched junction bases numbered 10, after V lost 7 bases and J lost 6 bases. CDR1 and CDR2 (germline): SGHVS, FNYEAQ. The CDR3 here is CASTDVRGLAGGEQYF. The DNA for the CDR3 is TGTGCCAGCACCGACGTAAGGGGACTAGCGGGAGGCGAGCAGTACTTC.

This clonotype was picked up a small number of times. One end of the junction does not line up with germline, which may come from a read error. The rearrangement links TRBV5-6 to TRBJ1-1; D is undetermined. The CDR3 extends over 16 amino acids. Germline V lookup: CDR1 SGHDT, CDR2 YYEEEE. The CDR3 reads CASSLHHRSRGTEAFF. The CDR3 DNA reads as TGTGCCAGCAGCTTACACCACCGTTCAAGAGGCACTGAGGCTTTCTTT.

This clonotype occurred a few times. The chain uses TRBV13 and TRBJ2-1, with D perhaps TRBD1 or TRBD2 (6 bases each). Germline V gives CDR1 PRHDT, CDR2 FYEKMQ (reference sequence). The CDR3 has 13 residues. Trimming removed 6 bases from V and 8 bases from J, with 14 bases in between. The CDR3 sequence: CASSLGGRDEQFF. The CDR3, as DNA: TGTGCCAGCAGTCTCGGGGGCCGGGATGAGCAGTTCTTC.

The chain has TRBV9 and TRBJ2-3, with D possibly being TRBD2 (5 bases). V lost 4 bases and J 6 bases, leaving 15 bases between the germline ends. The CDR3 sequence is 14 residues long. The germline CDR1 and CDR2 sequences are SGDLS and YYNGEE. CDR3 sequence reads: CASSLEDWADTQYF. CDR3 DNA sequence: TGTGCCAGCAGCCTCGAGGACTGGGCGGATACGCAGTATTTT.

This sequence joins TRBV28 and TRBJ2-7; D unclear. The germline V gene encodes CDR1 MDHEN and CDR2 SYDVKM. The CDR3 is 14 amino acids. V lost 6 bases to trimming and J lost 1 base, with 13 bases between them. The CDR3 region is CASSHPRDSYEQYF. CDR3 DNA: TGTGCCAGCAGCCATCCTAGGGATTCCTACGAGCAGTACTTC. Together with reference TRBV28 and TRBJ2-7, the CDR3 gives the full variable domain: DVKVTQSSRYLVKRTGEKVFLECVQDMDHENMFWYRQDPGLGLRLIYFSYDVKMKEKGDIPEGYSVSREKKERFSLILESASTNQTSMYLCASSHPRDSYEQYFGPGTRLTVT.

This chain joins TRBV5-1 and TRBJ1-1; D call uncertain. This CDR3 region has 15 residues. V lost 4 bases and J 2 bases, leaving 15 bases between the germline ends. Germline values: CDR1 SGHRS, CDR2 YFSETQ. The CDR3 DNA sequence: TGCGCCAGCAGCGCATACAGTGCTGCAAACACTGAAGCTTTCTTT. Amino acids: CASSAYSAANTEAFF.

The V gene is TRBV23-1, the J gene TRBJ2-7, with D maybe TRBD1 (5 bases). TRBV23-1 has ORF status, its function being uncertain. V gave up 7 bases and J gave up 3 bases, with 10 bases separating them. This CDR3 region has 12 residues. In DNA form, the CDR3 reads TGCGCCAGCACCCACGACAGCTACGAGCAGTACTTC. It specifies CASTHDSYEQYF.

This clonotype was detected only once. CDR3 in DNA: TGTGCCAGCAGTTCCGACGGGAGGCCCGGGGAGCTGTTTTTT. Its translation: CASSSDGRPGELFF. The chain is built from TRBV27 and TRBJ2-2, with TRBD2 matching over 7 bases. Germline V gene data show CDR1 as MNHEY and CDR2 as SMNVEV (reference sequence). Trimming took 4 bases from V and 6 from J; bases not matched to a gene: 5. The CDR3 sequence is 14 residues long.

V usage is TRBV7-6 and J usage is TRBJ2-1, with TRBD2 matching over 13 bases. Trimming took 5 bases from V and 7 from J; bases not matched to a gene: 8. CDR1 SGHVS and CDR2 FNYEAQ come from the germline V gene. The CDR3 is 16 residues long. The CDR3 nucleotides are TGTGCCAGCAGCGCGACTAGCGGGAGGAATTTTAATGAGCAGTTCTTC. Translated, it gives CASSATSGRNFNEQFF.

The chain links TRBV7-9 to TRBJ2-1; D is unclear. Germline loops: CDR1 SEHNR, CDR2 FQNEAQ (reference sequence). The ends were cut back, 4 bases at V and 5 bases at J, with 6 bases in the middle. The CDR3 sequence is 12 residues long. The CDR3 region is CASSSPDNEQFF. CDR3 in DNA: TGTGCCAGCAGCTCCCCTGACAATGAGCAGTTCTTC. The entire variable domain, with the rest obtained from reference TRBV7-9 and TRBJ2-1, is as follows: DTGVSQNPRHKITKRGQNVTFRCDPISEHNRLYWYRQTLGQGPEFLTYFQNEAQLEKSRLLSDRFSAERPKGSFSTLEIQRTEQGDSAMYLCASSSPDNEQFFGPGTRLTVL.

This chain joins TRBV12-3 or TRBV12-4 and TRBJ1-6; a weak D match, TRBD1 (5 bases). The germline V and J ends were trimmed by 8 bases and 16 bases, with 24 bases remaining between them. The CDR3 has 14 amino acids. The CDR3 spells CASSPGLGAPILHF. The DNA of the CDR3 is TGTGCCAGCTCGCCCGGGCTAGGGGCGCCGATTCTCCACTTT.

This clonotype was counted between two and nine times. The chain carries TRBV27 and TRBJ2-2; 10 nucleotides match TRBD2. Losses at the gene ends were 5 bases for V and 3 bases for J; bases not matched to a gene: 6. CDR3 length equals 16 residues. Germline CDR1 MNHEY, CDR2 SMNVEV (reference sequence). In DNA, the CDR3 is TGTGCCAGCAGTCCCCGGACTAGCGGTTACACCGGGGAGCTGTTTTTT. Protein: CASSPRTSGYTGELFF.